This T cell receptor beta chain was recorded in a study of Graves' ophthalmopathy and Graves' hyperthyroidism. For this clonotype: A single base separates this from a much larger clone, so it may be a read error.

From RNA, the CDR3 regions of TCR beta chains were amplified and sequenced. Following a first-round RT-PCR that used HTBI primers, a second-round multiplex PCR was carried out. TCRdb itself ran the multiplex PCR reads through MiXCR, one entry per CDR3 protein. The sample lists about 600,000 distinct CDR3 sequences; just under 40% were seen once. Germline assignment: CDR1 KGHDR and CDR2 SFDVKD. The CDR3 sequence is 15 residues long. The origin of this receptor is an adult man with Graves' hyperthyroidism. The specimen was peripheral blood or thyroid tissue (not recorded which). This sequence joins TRBV24-1 and TRBJ1-1, with TRBD1 matching 7 bases. CDR3 sequence reads: CVTSGNRGGRTEAFF. In DNA, the CDR3 is TGTGTCACCAGTGGAAACAGGGGAGGAAGGACTGAAGCTTTCTTT.